The rows below give T cell receptor beta chains drawn from one sample of a study of Tregs in tolerant kidney transplant recipients. Measured with immunoSEQ multiplex PCR; TCRdb has only the in-frame clones, and not every one. The sample lists some 55,000 clones; around 80% were seen once. Sequenced sample: CD4+ T cells from blood. The receptors here all came from a human donor in good health. The CDR3 runs from the conserved cysteine through the conserved F or W. The D gene is left open where the match is weak. Size tells how often a clone was seen (once, few, many) or the class of an expanded clone, and some rows leave it out.

d_gene	v_gene	abundance	j_gene	CDR3nt	CDR3aa
.	TRBV6-5	.	TRBJ2-2	TGTGCCAGCAGTGGGAACACCGGGGAGCTGTTTTTT	CASSGNTGELFF
.	TRBV5-8	.	TRBJ1-3	TGTGCCAGCAGCTCGGGAGGATCTGGAAACACCATATATTTT	CASSSGGSGNTIYF
.	TRBV6-1	.	TRBJ1-1	TGTGCCAGTTTCCAAGGTGGGCGGAAGGCTTTCTTT	CASFQGGRKAFF
TRBD2	TRBV6-1	.	TRBJ2-7	TGTGCCAGCAGTGCCCTCTCCCTAGCGGGAGGGCTTTTCGAGCAGTACTTC	CASSALSLAGGLFEQYF
.	TRBV5-5	.	TRBJ2-7	TGTGCCAGCAGCCCACAGGGTTACGAGCAGTACTTC	CASSPQGYEQYF
.	TRBV29-1	.	TRBJ2-7	TGCAGCGCTCGGAAGAGCTCCTACGAGCAGTACTTC	CSARKSSYEQYF
.	TRBV2	.	TRBJ2-2	TGTGCCAGCAGTTCTGTCCCGACCGGGGAGCTGTTTTTT	CASSSVPTGELFF
.	TRBV6-5	.	TRBJ1-5	TGTGCCAGCACAGCCAGCAATCAGCCCCAGCATTTT	CASTASNQPQHF
.	TRBV2	.	TRBJ2-5	TGTGCCAGCAGTGAAGATAGGGGTCGGGGACAAGAGACCCAGTACTTC	CASSEDRGRGQETQYF
.	TRBV6-5	.	TRBJ1-3	TGTGCCAGCAGTTTCTTCGACTCTGGAAACACCATATATTTT	CASSFFDSGNTIYF
.	TRBV7-9	.	TRBJ2-3	TGTGCCAGCAGCTTAGGGGGGACAGATACGCAGTATTTT	CASSLGGTDTQYF
.	TRBV5-5	once	TRBJ2-6	TGTGCCAGCAGCGGAGGTCCCCTCTCTGGGGCCAACGTCCTGACTTTC	CASSGGPLSGANVLTF
.	TRBV29-1	.	TRBJ1-2	TGCAGCGTTGGACCCACGAGAAGCAACTATGGCTACACCTTC	CSVGPTRSNYGYTF
.	TRBV19	.	TRBJ1-2	TGTGCCAGTAGTATACGTCCGGGGGTTAACTATGGCTACACCTTC	CASSIRPGVNYGYTF
.	TRBV5-6	.	TRBJ2-2	TGTGCCAGCAGCTTTAATATCGGGGAGCTGTTTTTT	CASSFNIGELFF
TRBD2	TRBV5-1	.	TRBJ2-5	TGCGCCAGCAGCTCCGGGACTAGCGGAGAGACCCAGTACTTC	CASSSGTSGETQYF
.	TRBV7-3	.	TRBJ2-5	TGTGCCAGCCGGGCCTCGACAGTCGGCGGAGAGACCCAGTACTTC	CASRASTVGGETQYF
TRBD1	TRBV11-3	.	TRBJ1-1	TGTGCCAGCAGCTTAGGTAGGGGGCCCACTGAAGCTTTCTTT	CASSLGRGPTEAFF
.	TRBV4-3	once	TRBJ1-1	TGCGCCAGCAGCCAAGATGGATTCCGGGGAAACACTGAAGCTTTCTTT	CASSQDGFRGNTEAFF
.	TRBV2	.	TRBJ2-2	TGTGCCAGCGGGGGGCGGGAGTGGACCGGGGAGCTGTTTTTT	CASGGREWTGELFF
.	TRBV7-8	.	TRBJ2-3	TGTGCCAGCAGCTTAGGCTTCCGCACAGATACGCAGTATTTT	CASSLGFRTDTQYF
.	TRBV2	.	TRBJ2-1	TGTGCCAGCATGAGGCTGCGACAAGGGTCCTATGGTTTCTTC	CASMRLRQGSYGFF
TRBD1	TRBV4-2	few	TRBJ1-1	TGTGCCAGCGGCAAGGGGACAGGGGCAGCTGAAGCTTTCTTT	CASGKGTGAAEAFF
.	TRBV11-3	.	TRBJ2-7	TGTGCCAGCCAACGGGGCAGAAGCTCCTACGAGCAGTACTTC	CASQRGRSSYEQYF
TRBD2	TRBV15	.	TRBJ2-7	TGTGCCACCAGCAGGCAAACTAGCGGGAACTCCTACGAGCAGTACTTC	CATSRQTSGNSYEQYF
.	TRBV27	few	TRBJ2-5	TGTGCCAGCTGCCCTCTCGTAGGGGCAGTGAAGACCCAGTACTTC	CASCPLVGAVKTQYF
TRBD2	TRBV7-2	.	TRBJ2-1	TGTGCCAGCAGCTTAGCGTGGAGCGGGGCCTACAATGAGCAGTTCTTC	CASSLAWSGAYNEQFF
TRBD1	TRBV5-1	.	TRBJ2-5	TGCGCCAGCAGCTTAGAACAGGGGGTCCAAGAGACCCAGTACTTC	CASSLEQGVQETQYF
.	TRBV5-1	few	TRBJ1-5	TGCGCCAGCAGCTTGCACAGTGGGGATCAGCCCCAGCATTTT	CASSLHSGDQPQHF
.	TRBV18	.	TRBJ1-1	TGTGCCAGCTCACCCCGAGGGCAAAGGGACACTGAAGCTTTCTTT	CASSPRGQRDTEAFF
.	TRBV7-2	few	TRBJ1-3	TGTGCCAGCAGCTTTGGAGGGGGGGCTGGAAACACCATATATTTT	CASSFGGGAGNTIYF
.	TRBV5-1	.	TRBJ1-3	TGCGCCAGCAGCTTGGGAGGGGCTGGAAACACCATATATTTT	CASSLGGAGNTIYF
.	TRBV9	once	TRBJ2-5	TGTGCCAGCAGCGTAGGACATTTCCAAGAGACCCAGTACTTC	CASSVGHFQETQYF
TRBD1	TRBV7-9	.	TRBJ2-2	TGTGCCAGCAGCCCAGACACCGGGACAGGGTCCGGGGAGCTGTTTTTT	CASSPDTGTGSGELFF
.	TRBV11-3	.	TRBJ2-5	TGTGCCAGCAGCTCTATCTGGGGCCAAGAGACCCAGTACTTC	CASSSIWGQETQYF
.	TRBV21-1	.	TRBJ1-6	TGTGCCAGCAGTGAAGGGGGACAGGGCGGGGTAGCCCTCCACTTT	CASSEGGQGGVALHF
.	TRBV2	.	TRBJ1-5	TGTGCCAGCAGTGAGGGAGGACGGAATCAGCCCCAGCATTTT	CASSEGGRNQPQHF
.	TRBV7-9	.	TRBJ1-2	TGTGCCAGCAGCTTCTCGGGTGGCTACACCTTC	CASSFSGGYTF
.	TRBV7-2	.	TRBJ2-3	TGTGCCAGCAGCTTCTCCCAGGGCCCCACAGATACGCAGTATTTT	CASSFSQGPTDTQYF
.	TRBV4-2	.	TRBJ2-3	TGTGCCAGCAGCCAAGGTCCGGCGGGTACGCAGTATTTT	CASSQGPAGTQYF
.	TRBV4-3	.	TRBJ2-1	TGCGCCAGCAGCCAAGGGCCTCTAGGGGGGGAGTTCAATGAGCAGTTCTTC	CASSQGPLGGEFNEQFF
TRBD1	TRBV29-1	.	TRBJ1-1	TGCAGCGACACGACAGGGGGTCTGATGAACACTGAAGCTTTCTTT	CSDTTGGLMNTEAFF
.	TRBV7-9	.	TRBJ1-1	TGTGCCAGCAGCTTCTCCGGGGACACTGAAGCTTTCTTT	CASSFSGDTEAFF
.	TRBV2	.	TRBJ2-5	TGTGCCAGCAGTGAAACGGAAGAGACCCAGTACTTC	CASSETEETQYF
TRBD2	TRBV10-3	.	TRBJ2-3	TGTGCCACAGAGACTAGCGGGGGGTATGATACGCAGTATTTT	CATETSGGYDTQYF